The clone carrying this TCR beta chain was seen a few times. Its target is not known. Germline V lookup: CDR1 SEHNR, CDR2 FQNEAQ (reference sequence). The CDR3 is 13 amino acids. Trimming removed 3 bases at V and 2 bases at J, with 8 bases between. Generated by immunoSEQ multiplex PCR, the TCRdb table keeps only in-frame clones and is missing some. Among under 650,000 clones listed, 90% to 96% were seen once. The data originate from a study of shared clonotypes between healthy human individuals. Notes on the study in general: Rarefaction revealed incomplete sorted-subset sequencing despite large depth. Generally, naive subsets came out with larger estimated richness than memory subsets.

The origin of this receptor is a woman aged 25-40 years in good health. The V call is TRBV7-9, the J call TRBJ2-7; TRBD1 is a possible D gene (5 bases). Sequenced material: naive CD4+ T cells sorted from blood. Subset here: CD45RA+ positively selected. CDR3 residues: CASSFDSAYEQYF. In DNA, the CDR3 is TGTGCCAGCAGCTTTGACAGTGCCTACGAGCAGTACTTC.